The next 24 T cell receptor beta chains were all read from a single sample in a study of T cell repertoires in cytomegalovirus infection. Each CDR3 protein gets one entry after TCRdb re-called the reads with MiXCR. The sample has roughly 320,000 distinct CDR3 sequences, 8% to 9.5% seen once. Sample: PBMCs. Source of these receptors: a human donor in good health (CMV status not recorded). Some clones in this sample may be carry-over from other donors' samples.

This clonotype was seen at least ten times. This chain connects TRBV7-9 to TRBJ2-3, with TRBD2 identical over 7 bases. CDR3 length: 15 residues. V lost 5 bases to trimming and J lost 2 bases; unmatched junction nucleotides: 7. Germline CDR1 reads SEHNR; CDR2 reads FQNEAQ (reference sequence). As DNA, the CDR3 is TGTGCCAGCAGCATAACTAGCGAATACACAGATACGCAGTATTTT. It yields the protein CASSITSEYTDTQYF. The full variable domain, with the rest looked up from reference TRBV7-9 and TRBJ2-3, is DTGVSQNPRHKITKRGQNVTFRCDPISEHNRLYWYRQTLGQGPEFLTYFQNEAQLEKSRLLSDRFSAERPKGSFSTLEIQRTEQGDSAMYLCASSITSEYTDTQYFGPGTRLTVL.

This clonotype was detected many times. The chain links TRBV27 to TRBJ2-2; 10 bases are shared with TRBD2. The CDR3 covers 18 residues. Germline V lookup: CDR1 MNHEY, CDR2 SMNVEV (reference sequence). J gave up 9 bases and V 5 bases, and 18 bases lay outside the gene matches. CDR3 amino acids: CASSPGPRGGLAYWELFF. The CDR3, as DNA: TGTGCCAGCAGTCCAGGACCCAGGGGGGGACTAGCGTACTGGGAGCTGTTTTTT.

This clonotype was detected a few times. The rearrangement uses TRBV2 and TRBJ2-1; 12 positions agree with TRBD2. Germline CDR1 and CDR2: SNHLY and FYNNEI. The CDR3 runs 15 residues. J was trimmed by 4 bases and V by 7 bases; bases with no gene match: 5. The DNA of the CDR3 is TGTGCCAGCAAATTACTAGCGGGAGGATACAATGAGCAGTTCTTC. This codes for CASKLLAGGYNEQFF.

This clonotype was seen many times. This sequence joins TRBV7-6 and TRBJ2-2; 12 nucleotides match TRBD2. V shed 4 bases, J shed 6 bases, and the junction held 6 bases outside the gene matches. The CDR3 length is 16 residues. Germline assignment: CDR1 SGHVS and CDR2 FNYEAQ. The CDR3 nucleotides read TGTGCCAGCAGCTCTAGACTAGCGGGAGTTCCCGGGGAGCTGTTTTTT. Its translation is CASSSRLAGVPGELFF. Using reference TRBV7-6 and TRBJ2-2 for the parts outside the CDR3, the full variable domain is GAGVSQSPRYKVTKRGQDVALRCDPISGHVSLYWYRQALGQGPEFLTYFNYEAQQDKSGLPNDRFSAERPEGSISTLTIQRTEQRDSAMYRCASSSRLAGVPGELFFGEGSRLTVL.

The sample holds many counts of this clonotype. This rearrangement joins TRBV28 to TRBJ1-2; D is unclear. Germline lookup yields CDR1 MDHEN and CDR2 SYDVKM. CDR3 length: 13 amino acids. The V and J ends lost 9 bases and 2 bases respectively, with 13 bases between them. In DNA, the CDR3 is TGTGCCAGTCGCCGATCGAGGAACTATGGCTACACCTTC. Protein sequence: CASRRSRNYGYTF.

There are a few counts of this clonotype. V usage is TRBV27 and J usage is TRBJ2-1; D might be TRBD1 or TRBD2, each matching 9 bases. The CDR3 is made up of 16 amino acids. V lost 7 bases and J lost 7, with 23 bases in between. CDR1 and CDR2 from the germline V gene are MNHEY and SMNVEV (reference sequence). CDR3 protein: CASTLAGTGLANEQFF. The CDR3 DNA follows: TGTGCCAGCACCCTAGCGGGGACAGGGTTAGCGAATGAGCAGTTCTTC.

V and J are TRBV5-6 and TRBJ2-4; D is perhaps TRBD2 (5 bases). The CDR3 has 17 residues. V was cut by 4 bases and J by 3 bases, with 20 bases left in between. Germline lookup yields CDR1 SGHDT and CDR2 YYEEEE. The CDR3 here is CASSVEGPVVDKNIQYF. The DNA of the CDR3 is TGTGCCAGCAGCGTAGAGGGTCCGGTAGTAGACAAAAACATTCAGTACTTC.

This clonotype was seen repeatedly, ten times or more. The rearrangement joins TRBV7-2 to TRBJ2-6, with D perhaps TRBD1 (5 bases). The V and J ends lost 7 bases and 4 bases respectively, with 11 bases between them. The CDR3 has 14 residues. Germline V gene lookup returns CDR1 SGHTA and CDR2 FQGNSA. The CDR3 DNA is TGTGCCAGCACCCTTGGGGCGGGGGCCAACGTCCTGACTTTC. Its protein product is CASTLGAGANVLTF.

This chain uses TRBV19 with TRBJ2-1; 10 positions agree with TRBD2. This CDR3 spans 17 amino acids. CDR1 is LNHDA and CDR2 is SQIVND in the germline V gene (reference sequence). The trim removed 5 bases at V and 4 bases at J, leaving 11 bases unmatched. The CDR3, as DNA: TGTGCCAGTAGTTCTCAAGCGGGAGGGCGGCGGTACAATGAGCAGTTCTTC. Residues: CASSSQAGGRRYNEQFF.

A few counts support this clonotype. This chain links TRBV10-2 with TRBJ2-1; possibly TRBD1 or TRBD2 for D (5 bases each). CDR1 is WSHSY and CDR2 is SAAADI in the germline V gene. This CDR3 contains 14 residues. Trimming removed 6 bases at V and 5 bases at J, with 14 bases between. CDR3 sequence: CASSHRVGDNEQFF. The DNA of the CDR3 is TGCGCCAGCAGCCACCGGGTGGGGGACAATGAGCAGTTCTTC.

This clonotype showed up many times. The CDR3 sequence: CASVNTWPTYEQYF. The CDR3 DNA sequence: TGTGCCAGCGTCAATACGTGGCCTACCTACGAGCAGTACTTC. The V gene is TRBV7-2, the J gene TRBJ2-7, with D uncertain. Trimming removed 8 bases at V and 2 bases at J, with 16 bases between. Germline values: CDR1 SGHTA, CDR2 FQGNSA. The CDR3 is made up of 14 amino acids.

This clonotype has at least ten counts. The chain employs TRBV27 and TRBJ2-1; D possibly matches TRBD1 or TRBD2 (5 bases each). V lost 2 bases and J 2 bases, leaving 16 bases between the germline ends. Germline CDR1 is MNHEY and CDR2 is SMNVEV (reference sequence). There are 17 residues in the CDR3. The CDR3 loop is CASSLNWGLATYNEQFF. The CDR3 DNA sequence: TGTGCCAGCAGTTTAAATTGGGGCCTAGCCACCTACAATGAGCAGTTCTTC.

This clonotype was found many times. The rearrangement joins TRBV12-3 or TRBV12-4 to TRBJ2-5; D perhaps matches TRBD2 (5 bases). V was trimmed by 3 bases and J by 0 bases, leaving 17 bases between them. CDR3 size: 17 residues. The CDR3 nucleotides read TGTGCCAGCAGTTTTGGTCTAGCTGTAGGGTACCAAGAGACCCAGTACTTC. Translating it yields CASSFGLAVGYQETQYF.

The rearrangement links TRBV6-5 to TRBJ2-7; 8 nucleotides agree with TRBD1. Trimming took 4 bases from V and 1 from J; bases not matched to a gene: 3. CDR1 and CDR2 (germline): MNHEY, SVGAGI. The CDR3 runs to 14 residues. This CDR3 reads CASSWTGKSYEQYF. The CDR3 DNA sequence: TGTGCCAGCAGTTGGACAGGGAAGTCCTACGAGCAGTACTTC.

V usage is TRBV2 and J usage is TRBJ2-7, with 7 bases matching TRBD1. Germline V gene lookup returns CDR1 SNHLY and CDR2 FYNNEI. CDR3 length: 14 amino acids. After removal of 4 bases from V and 12 bases from J, the junction contained 15 bases not matched to a gene. This CDR3 reads CASSVWDRGEMWYF. As DNA, the CDR3 is TGTGCCAGCAGTGTATGGGACAGAGGCGAGATGTGGTACTTC.

The chain carries TRBV7-8 and TRBJ1-2, with unresolved D. Trimming shortened V by 5 bases and J by 9 bases, and 16 bases separated the two germline ends. The CDR3 is 13 amino acids. Germline CDR1 SGHVS, CDR2 FQNEAQ. In DNA form, the CDR3 reads TGTGCCAGCAGCACCGGCGTGGAGGGTCGCTACACCTTC. This translates into CASSTGVEGRYTF.

This clonotype was seen a handful of times. The chain couples TRBV6-5 to TRBJ2-3; D gene uncertain. Per the germline V gene, CDR1 is MNHEY and CDR2 is SVGAGI. The V and J ends lost 10 bases and 5 bases respectively, with 10 bases between them. This CDR3 contains 11 residues. The CDR3 nucleotides are TGTGCCAACCACCGCGGAGATACGCAGTATTTT. Translating it yields CANHRGDTQYF.

J is TRBJ2-2 and V is TRBV11-3; 7 nucleotides align to TRBD2. Trimming cost V 5 bases and J 5 bases; bases outside gene matches: 5. The CDR3 is 14 residues long. Germline CDR1 is SGHNT and CDR2 is YENEEA. Here the CDR3 DNA reads TGTGCCAGCAGCGAGGGAGGGCCAACCGGGGAGCTGTTTTTT. The encoded protein is CASSEGGPTGELFF.

This clonotype was counted many times. This rearrangement joins TRBV7-2 to TRBJ1-1; possibly TRBD1 for D (5 bases). This CDR3 contains 13 residues. CDR1 is SGHTA, CDR2 FQGNSA, per germline. Between the trimmed V and J ends, which lost 2 bases and 5 bases, there was a span of 9 bases. CDR3 DNA sequence: TGTGCCAGCAGCTTAACCGGGGGGACTGAAGCTTTCTTT. Its protein is CASSLTGGTEAFF. Based on the CDR3 plus reference TRBV7-2 and TRBJ1-1, the full variable domain is GAGVSQSPSNKVTEKGKDVELRCDPISGHTALYWYRQSLGQGLEFLIYFQGNSAPDKSGLPSDRFSAERTGGSVSTLTIQRTQQEDSAVYLCASSLTGGTEAFFGQGTRLTVV.

This clonotype was observed a few times. The V call is TRBV29-1, the J call TRBJ1-5; weak D call: TRBD1 (5 bases). Looked up from germline, CDR1 is SQVTM and CDR2 is ANQGSEA. V dropped 6 bases and J dropped 3 bases, with 12 bases sitting between them. There are 13 residues in the CDR3. CDR3 sequence: CSVRQGTNQPQHF. CDR3 sequence (DNA): TGCAGCGTGAGGCAGGGAACCAATCAGCCCCAGCATTTT.

This clonotype occurred many times. The rearrangement joins TRBV7-3 to TRBJ2-5; 9 positions match TRBD2. CDR1 and CDR2 (germline): SGHTA, FQGTGA. The J segment lost 2 bases and the V segment lost 5 bases, leaving 15 bases of the junction unmatched. The CDR3 covers 18 residues. This chain's CDR3 is CASSRYPPRTSVQETQYF. The CDR3 nucleotides read TGTGCCAGCAGCCGCTACCCCCCCCGGACTAGCGTTCAAGAGACCCAGTACTTC.

This clonotype showed up just a few times. The gene calls are TRBV7-3 and TRBJ1-2; no reliable D call. Trimming took 2 bases from V and 8 from J, leaving 12 bases between them. CDR3 length: 13 residues. Germline V gene data show CDR1 as SGHTA and CDR2 as FQGTGA. CDR3 in amino acids: CASSLPGPGGYTF. The CDR3 bases are TGTGCCAGCAGCTTACCCGGGCCCGGGGGCTACACCTTC.

This clonotype was observed a handful of times. The chain carries TRBV7-2 and TRBJ1-6; no firm D call. Germline V gives CDR1 SGHTA, CDR2 FQGNSA. The CDR3 length is 15 residues. V was clipped by 6 bases and J by 10 bases, with 19 bases between them. In DNA, the CDR3 is TGTGCCAGCAGGTCGACATTAAGCCAAAGCTCACCCCTCCACTTT. Its translation is CASRSTLSQSSPLHF.

This clonotype was observed a handful of times. The rearrangement links TRBV11-1 to TRBJ2-7; maybe TRBD1 (6 bases). In germline, CDR1 is SGHAT, CDR2 FQDESV (reference sequence). V gave up 3 bases and J gave up 2 bases, with 14 bases separating them. The CDR3 loop spans 15 amino acids. The CDR3 here is CASSLRDTGPYEQYF. The CDR3, as DNA: TGTGCCAGCAGCTTGAGGGACACCGGACCCTACGAGCAGTACTTC.